This TCR beta chain stems from a study of blood T cell repertoires in COVID-19. At the level of the study: Whether acute or convalescent, the COVID-19 samples came from the United States, Italy and Spain.

V was trimmed by 4 bases and J by 5 bases, leaving 17 bases between them. The CDR3 is 14 residues long. Germline V gene data show CDR1 as SQVTM and CDR2 as ANQGSEA. Original processing methods: Amplification of reference gene primers was used by the study to estimate nucleated cell counts. This table comes from immunoSEQ multiplex PCR, and its TCRdb copy is limited to in-frame clones, with some not included. V, J and clone size are those of that table, while D and trimming were read from the DNA. This repertoire shows over 95,000 clones, roughly 84% found once; its top ten account for roughly 8.9%. Sequencing used peripheral blood. The V and J genes are TRBV29-1 and TRBJ1-1; TRBD1 might be the D (6 bases). The source of this sequence is a woman in her 70s who had recovered from COVID-19. DNA of the CDR3: TGCAGCGTTGTTGGGACAAATAGATGGACTGAAGCTTTCTTT. It yields the protein CSVVGTNRWTEAFF.